The 28 T cell receptor beta chains in this list originate from one sample, sequenced in a study of CD8 T cells in ankylosing spondylitis. Via MiXCR, TCRdb re-called the 5' RACE reads, giving one row per CDR3 protein. The sample lists some 240,000 distinct CDR3 sequences, 8.6% occurring once. The specimen was blood, either unsorted or a sorted T cell fraction (not recorded which). All receptors derive from a male donor with ankylosing spondylitis or in good health (not recorded which).

The chain employs TRBV30 and TRBJ1-2; D is uncertain. V lost 8 bases to trimming and J lost 4 bases, with 14 bases between them. There are 12 residues in the CDR3. The germline CDR1 and CDR2 sequences are GTSNPN and SVGIG (reference sequence). DNA of the CDR3: TGTGCCCGGGCAGAGGGCCTCTATGGCTACACCTTC. Amino acids: CARAEGLYGYTF. Variable domain in full (rest from reference TRBV30 and TRBJ1-2): SQTIHQWPATLVQPVGSPLSLECTVEGTSNPNLYWYRQAAGRGLQLLFYSVGIGQISSEVPQNLSASRPQDRQFILSSKKLLLSDSGFYLCARAEGLYGYTFGSGTRLTVV.

There are many counts of this clonotype. The germline gene is not matched at one end of the junction; a read error may be the cause. V and J are TRBV5-5 and TRBJ2-1; TRBD2 matches 7 bases. From germline, CDR1 is SGHKS and CDR2 YYEKEE (reference sequence). This CDR3 spans 14 amino acids. DNA for the CDR3: TGTGCCAGCAGCTTGAATCTAGCGGAGGTAAATCCACGCTTC. This gives the protein CASSLNLAEVNPRF.

This clonotype came up many times. The chain uses TRBV7-2 and TRBJ2-1; D is ambiguous. Germline values: CDR1 SGHTA, CDR2 FQGNSA. V dropped 3 bases and J dropped 7 bases, with 7 bases sitting between them. The CDR3 extends over 12 amino acids. CDR3 DNA: TGTGCCAGCAGCTTCGAGTTAAATGAGCAGTTCTTC. Translation gives CASSFELNEQFF.

This clonotype appeared a few times. The J gene is TRBJ1-2, the V gene TRBV29-1; tentative D call: TRBD1 (5 bases). The germline CDR1 and CDR2 sequences are SQVTM and ANQGSEA. This CDR3 is 12 amino acids long. Between the trimmed V and J ends, which lost 0 bases and 14 bases, there was a span of 16 bases. This CDR3 reads CSVEDPGDSGTF. CDR3 in DNA: TGCAGCGTTGAAGATCCGGGAGACTCAGGGACCTTC.

This clonotype was counted ten times or more. The chain employs TRBV20-1 and TRBJ2-7, with D uncertain. V was cut by 4 bases and J by 0 bases, with 7 bases left in between. Germline lookup yields CDR1 DFQATT and CDR2 SNEGSKA (reference sequence). The CDR3 is made up of 12 amino acids. CDR3 sequence: CSAKEFSYEQYF. The CDR3 bases are TGCAGTGCTAAGGAGTTCTCCTACGAGCAGTACTTC.

This rearrangement joins TRBV5-5 to TRBJ2-7; 11 bases fit TRBD1. J was trimmed by 3 bases and V by 4 bases; bases with no gene match: 3. CDR1 is SGHKS, CDR2 YYEKEE, per germline (reference sequence). The CDR3 length is 14 residues. The CDR3 DNA is TGTGCCAGCAGCGGACAGGGGGCGGACTACGAGCAGTACTTC. Amino acid sequence: CASSGQGADYEQYF.

The genes are TRBV7-9 and TRBJ2-5, with D hard to call. Germline-derived CDR1 and CDR2 are SEHNR and FQNEAQ (reference sequence). This CDR3 is 15 amino acids long. Trimming removed 5 bases from V and 4 bases from J, with 17 bases in between. As DNA, the CDR3 is TGTGCCAGCAGCCCGTTAAGTATAGGGTCAGAGACCCAGTACTTC. This codes for CASSPLSIGSETQYF.

At least ten counts were recorded for this clonotype. The CDR3 DNA follows: TGTGCCAGCAGCTCCGGGCGGGTGCAGTACTTC. This gives the protein CASSSGRVQYF. This chain links TRBV7-2 with TRBJ2-7; possibly TRBD2 for D (5 bases). V lost 4 bases and J lost 9, with 10 bases in between. Per germline, CDR1 SGHTA and CDR2 FQGNSA. The CDR3 runs to 11 residues.

Points on this clonotype: This may arise from a read error, as a much more abundant clone is one base away. V and J are TRBV27 and TRBJ2-1; 8 bases are shared with TRBD2. The CDR3 contains 13 residues. Looked up from germline, CDR1 is MNHEY and CDR2 is SMNVEV (reference sequence). This CDR3 is CASSLSVRGERFF. DNA of the CDR3: TGTGCCAGCAGTTTATCCGTGCGGGGGGAGCGGTTCTTC.

This clonotype turned up a few times. The rearrangement links TRBV19 to TRBJ2-7, with 8 positions matching TRBD1. With V trimmed by 3 bases and J by 6 bases, 4 bases remained unmatched. The CDR3 is 13 residues long. Germline-derived CDR1 and CDR2 are LNHDA and SQIVND (reference sequence). The CDR3 bases are TGTGCCAGTAGTATTTCCCAGGGGGCCGAGCAGTACTTC. It codes for CASSISQGAEQYF.

This clonotype appeared many times. The rearrangement joins TRBV6-5 to TRBJ2-1; tentatively, D is TRBD2 (5 bases). Trimming removed 2 bases at V and 0 bases at J, with 11 bases between. The CDR3 is 16 amino acids. Germline loops: CDR1 MNHEY, CDR2 SVGAGI. In nucleotides, the CDR3 is TGTGCCAGCAGTTACGTGAGTGGGAGCTCCTACAATGAGCAGTTCTTC. Translation: CASSYVSGSSYNEQFF.

This clonotype was seen only a few times. This chain links TRBV7-9 with TRBJ2-7; a possible D gene is TRBD1 (6 bases). The CDR3 loop spans 14 amino acids. Trimming removed 7 bases at V and 1 base at J, with 14 bases between. The V gene's germline CDR1 is SEHNR and CDR2 FQNEAQ (reference sequence). The CDR3 nucleotides are TGTGCCAGCACCTTTTCCACAGGGTCCTACGAGCAGTACTTC. Encoded protein: CASTFSTGSYEQYF. The whole variable domain, remainder taken from reference TRBV7-9 and TRBJ2-7, is DTGVSQNPRHKITKRGQNVTFRCDPISEHNRLYWYRQTLGQGPEFLTYFQNEAQLEKSRLLSDRFSAERPKGSFSTLEIQRTEQGDSAMYLCASTFSTGSYEQYFGPGTRLTVT.

This clonotype was detected many times. The CDR3 region is CASSRGGGSSGNTIYF. The CDR3 DNA reads TGCGCCAGCAGCCGCGGGGGCGGCAGCTCTGGAAACACCATATATTTT. The chain joins TRBV4-1 to TRBJ1-3; a weak D match, TRBD1 (6 bases). Trimming left V 4 bases short and J 0 bases short, with 13 bases between. CDR1 MGHRA and CDR2 YSYEKL come from the germline V gene. This CDR3 is 16 amino acids long.

This clonotype has a count of ten or more. The chain has TRBV12-3 or TRBV12-4 and TRBJ2-7; no clear D gene. Deletions cut 2 bases from V and 3 bases from J, with 14 bases between. The CDR3 covers 15 residues. The CDR3 coding sequence is TGTGCCAGCAGTTTACAGGCTCAGACCGACTACGAGCAGTACTTC. Protein sequence: CASSLQAQTDYEQYF.

This clonotype occurred a few times. V and J are TRBV10-3 and TRBJ2-7; 11 bases map to TRBD2. The ends lost 0 bases at V and 0 bases at J; junction bases unmatched: 4. Germline loops: CDR1 ENHRY, CDR2 SYGVKD. The CDR3 is 17 residues long. The CDR3 region is CAISESLAGDRSYEQYF. The CDR3 DNA is TGTGCCATCAGTGAGTCACTAGCGGGGGACCGCTCCTACGAGCAGTACTTC.

The sample holds a few counts of this clonotype. J is TRBJ2-5 and V is TRBV7-2; D is possibly TRBD1 (6 bases). The V gene's germline CDR1 is SGHTA and CDR2 FQGNSA. The V and J ends lost 5 bases and 4 bases respectively, with 17 bases between them. This CDR3 has 15 amino acids. The CDR3 nucleotides read TGTGCCAGCAGCGGGGACCGAACAGGGTTAGAGACCCAGTACTTC. Translating gives CASSGDRTGLETQYF.

The J gene is TRBJ1-5, the V gene TRBV5-5, with D unresolved. The germline V gene has CDR1 SGHKS and CDR2 YYEKEE (reference sequence). This CDR3 comprises 15 residues. Trimming removed 4 bases from V and 2 bases from J, with 13 bases in between. The CDR3 protein is CASSTSYSGNQPQHF. The CDR3 DNA reads TGTGCCAGCAGCACATCATACTCGGGCAATCAGCCCCAGCATTTT.

This clonotype has ten or more counts. V is TRBV24-1 and J is TRBJ2-2; D is possibly TRBD1 or TRBD2 (5 bases each). V lost 5 bases to trimming and J lost 13 bases, with 28 bases between them. The CDR3 is made up of 17 amino acids. Germline V gene data show CDR1 as KGHDR and CDR2 as SFDVKD. The DNA of the CDR3 is TGTGCCACCAGTGCCACAACAGGACCAGAGGGGTGGGCGCGGCTGTTTTTT. Its protein is CATSATTGPEGWARLFF.

Many counts were recorded for this clonotype. V gene TRBV20-1 combines with J gene TRBJ1-2; 8 nucleotides line up with TRBD1. CDR1 is DFQATT and CDR2 is SNEGSKA in the germline V gene (reference sequence). This CDR3 has 14 residues. With 3 bases clipped from V and 8 bases from J, the junction kept 11 bases outside the gene matches. CDR3 coding DNA: TGCAGTGCTAGCTTGCAGGGGGCGGGGGCAGGCTACACCTTC. Encoded protein: CSASLQGAGAGYTF.

The V and J genes are TRBV30 and TRBJ2-1; D is ambiguous. The CDR3 is made up of 14 amino acids. V lost 2 bases, J lost 2 bases, and 10 bases lay in between. Germline CDR1 and CDR2: GTSNPN and SVGIG (reference sequence). CDR3 protein: CAWSISVTYNEQFF. CDR3 in DNA: TGTGCCTGGAGTATTTCGGTTACCTACAATGAGCAGTTCTTC.

This chain joins TRBV6-1 and TRBJ2-3; 12 bases fit TRBD1. Germline V CDR1 and CDR2: MNHNS, SASEGT. This CDR3 region has 14 residues. Trimming at V came to 8 bases and at J to 2 bases, leaving 2 bases not matched to a gene. As DNA, the CDR3 is TGTGCCAGCGGGGACAGGGGGCTCACAGATACGCAGTATTTT. Encoded protein: CASGDRGLTDTQYF.

This clonotype was observed at least ten times. The rearrangement links TRBV20-1 to TRBJ1-2; tentatively, D is TRBD1 (6 bases). Trimming stripped 5 bases from V and 4 bases from J, with 14 bases between. The CDR3 has 13 amino acids. Germline V gene lookup returns CDR1 DFQATT and CDR2 SNEGSKA (reference sequence). The DNA of the CDR3 is TGCAGTGCTCCAGGGGAGCCTGGCTATGGCTACACCTTC. Translation: CSAPGEPGYGYTF.

This clonotype was observed at least ten times. The V and J genes are TRBV5-1 and TRBJ2-2; D not certain. Germline assignment: CDR1 SGHRS and CDR2 YFSETQ. CDR3 size: 14 residues. V lost 3 bases, J lost 4 bases, and 10 bases lay in between. CDR3 sequence reads: CASSWAWSTGELFF. CDR3 nucleotides: TGCGCCAGCAGCTGGGCCTGGAGCACCGGGGAGCTGTTTTTT. The full variable domain, with the rest looked up from reference TRBV5-1 and TRBJ2-2, is KAGVTQTPRYLIKTRGQQVTLSCSPISGHRSVSWYQQTPGQGLQFLFEYFSETQRNKGNFPGRFSGRQFSNSRSEMNVSTLELGDSALYLCASSWAWSTGELFFGEGSRLTVL.

This clonotype was found many times. The chain combines TRBV9 with TRBJ2-1; the match to TRBD2 covers 10 bases. Germline V gene data show CDR1 as SGDLS and CDR2 as YYNGEE. The CDR3 covers 14 residues. Trimming cost V 5 bases and J 10 bases; bases outside gene matches: 9. CDR3 bases: TGTGCCAGCAGTGAGCGGGAGGGCCTCGGAGAGCAGTTCTTC. It is translated as CASSEREGLGEQFF.

This clonotype has more than one count but fewer than ten. V gene TRBV6-1 combines with J gene TRBJ2-5; D is undetermined. The CDR3 length is 14 residues. Germline V gives CDR1 MNHNS, CDR2 SASEGT. Trimming shortened V by 4 bases and J by 4 bases, and 13 bases separated the two germline ends. The CDR3 region is CASSAPGVPETQYF. The DNA for the CDR3 is TGTGCCAGCAGTGCCCCTGGGGTCCCAGAGACCCAGTACTTC.

This clonotype has at least ten counts. The chain carries TRBV28 and TRBJ2-7; D may be TRBD2 (6 bases). V was shortened by 5 bases and J by 5 bases, with 10 bases between the two germline ends. The CDR3 has 12 residues. Germline CDR1 and CDR2: MDHEN and SYDVKM. The CDR3 DNA reads TGTGCCAGCAGTAACAGGAGGGACGAGCAGTACTTC. It encodes CASSNRRDEQYF. Full variable domain (rest looked up from reference TRBV28 and TRBJ2-7): DVKVTQSSRYLVKRTGEKVFLECVQDMDHENMFWYRQDPGLGLRLIYFSYDVKMKEKGDIPEGYSVSREKKERFSLILESASTNQTSMYLCASSNRRDEQYFGPGTRLTVT.

This clonotype was observed at least ten times. The CDR3 DNA is TGTGCCAGCAGCCAAGATTATGTAGAGGGAAACACCATATATTTT. The encoded protein is CASSQDYVEGNTIYF. The genes are TRBV4-2 and TRBJ1-3; D call uncertain. CDR1 and CDR2 from the germline V gene are LGHNA and YNFKEQ. This CDR3 is 15 amino acids long. V dropped 0 bases and J dropped 4 bases, with 10 bases sitting between them.

This clonotype was seen many times. The V call is TRBV5-1, the J call TRBJ2-1; no firm D call. The CDR3 spans 13 residues. CDR1 is SGHRS, CDR2 YFSETQ, per germline. Deletions cut 4 bases from V and 6 bases from J, with 11 bases between. Here the CDR3 reads CASSRALLNEQFF. CDR3 sequence (DNA): TGCGCCAGCAGCCGCGCCCTCCTCAATGAGCAGTTCTTC.